Presented here are 15 T cell receptor beta chains from one specimen sequenced in a study of CD8 T cells in Susac syndrome (dated by TCRdb to about 2019). Library generation was performed with the immunoSEQ multiplex PCR assay. RNA was extracted using the RNeasy kit, and about 0.45 to 1 microgram was reverse transcribed with random hexamers. Starting from the raw public reads, TCRdb applied fastp trimming at Q25, assembled clones with MiXCR and retained in-frame beta chains. Every CDR3 protein is listed once, alongside the most common genes and DNA of its rows. The sample table shows about 180,000 distinct CDR3 sequences, and 85% to 95% are seen once. Clones ranked in the top ten supply 0.095% to 0.1% of the sample. What was sequenced was CD4+ T cells from PBMCs. The receptors stem from a human donor with Susac syndrome.

The rearrangement links TRBV20-1 to TRBJ2-3; D remains ambiguous. The V end was cut by 0 bases, the J end by 0 bases, with 10 bases between. CDR1 DFQATT and CDR2 SNEGSKA come from the germline V gene (reference sequence). The CDR3 length is 15 residues. The CDR3 nucleotides are TGCAGTGCTAGAGATCGCAGGATTAGCACAGATACGCAGTATTTT. Amino acid sequence: CSARDRRISTDTQYF.

This chain joins TRBV20-1 and TRBJ2-1; either TRBD1 or TRBD2 may supply D (6 bases each). The CDR3 consists of 15 residues. V lost 3 bases to trimming and J lost 1 base, with 13 bases between them. Germline CDR1 reads DFQATT; CDR2 reads SNEGSKA (reference sequence). CDR3 protein: CSASWGAGSYNEQFF. The CDR3 nucleotides read TGCAGTGCTAGTTGGGGGGCGGGGTCCTACAATGAGCAGTTCTTC.

V usage is TRBV2 and J usage is TRBJ2-7; D unclear. The CDR3 is 14 residues long. Per the germline V gene, CDR1 is SNHLY and CDR2 is FYNNEI. The V end lost 2 bases, the J end lost 0 bases, and 8 bases lay between the germline ends. This CDR3 reads CASSEYSGSYEQYF. Written as DNA, the CDR3 is TGTGCCAGCAGTGAATATAGTGGCTCCTACGAGCAGTACTTC.

The V and J genes are TRBV28 and TRBJ1-2; D remains unclear. CDR1 is MDHEN and CDR2 is SYDVKM in the germline V gene. This CDR3 region has 13 residues. Trimming removed 6 bases from V and 4 bases from J, with 12 bases in between. The chain's CDR3 is CASSEGSSYGYTF. CDR3 in DNA: TGTGCCAGCAGCGAGGGATCATCCTATGGCTACACCTTC.

The chain is built from TRBV9 and TRBJ1-1, with a tentative D call TRBD1 (6 bases). V was pared by 1 base and J by 1 base, with 8 bases between. This CDR3 spans 14 amino acids. Germline CDR1 SGDLS, CDR2 YYNGEE. CDR3 loop: CASSVRGENTEAFF. Written as DNA, the CDR3 is TGTGCCAGCAGCGTAAGGGGGGAGAACACTGAAGCTTTCTTT.

V usage is TRBV30 and J usage is TRBJ1-2; no clear D. Deletions cut 3 bases from V and 12 bases from J, with 20 bases between. This CDR3 contains 13 residues. From germline, CDR1 is GTSNPN and CDR2 SVGIG (reference sequence). The CDR3 region is CAWSHKGVRTDTF. DNA of the CDR3: TGTGCCTGGAGCCATAAAGGAGTCAGGACGGACACCTTC.

The gene calls are TRBV12-3 or TRBV12-4 and TRBJ2-2, with 9 positions matching TRBD1. V was clipped by 2 bases and J by 6 bases; unmatched bases: 10. The CDR3 covers 17 residues. The CDR3, as DNA: TGTGCCAGCAGTTTACCGGCCGGGACAGGGTCTCCCGGGGAGCTGTTTTTT. It is translated as CASSLPAGTGSPGELFF.

This clonotype was picked up one time. V usage is TRBV6-6 and J usage is TRBJ2-3; D uncertain. V gave up 2 bases and J gave up 2 bases, with 11 bases separating them. This CDR3 is 15 amino acids long. Germline CDR1 and CDR2: MNHNY and SVGAGI (reference sequence). The CDR3 loop reads CASSYTRESTDTQYF. The DNA of the CDR3 is TGTGCCAGCAGTTACACCAGAGAATCCACAGATACGCAGTATTTT.

This sequence joins TRBV11-2 and TRBJ2-7; D possibly corresponds to TRBD2 (5 bases). Germline CDR1 SGHAT, CDR2 FQNNGV. The germline V and J ends were trimmed by 5 bases and 5 bases, with 10 bases remaining between them. CDR3 length: 12 residues. The CDR3 nucleotides read TGTGCCAGCAGCAAGGAGGCCCACGAGCAGTACTTC. Translating it yields CASSKEAHEQYF.

The rearrangement links TRBV20-1 to TRBJ1-1; D might be TRBD1 (6 bases). Trimming removed 6 bases from V and 0 bases from J, with 20 bases in between. The CDR3 is 16 amino acids. From germline, CDR1 is DFQATT and CDR2 SNEGSKA (reference sequence). The CDR3 region has the DNA TGCAGTGCAATAAAAGACAGGTGGAAATTGAACACTGAAGCTTTCTTT. Translation gives CSAIKDRWKLNTEAFF.

The V gene is TRBV20-1, the J gene TRBJ1-1; 9 bases are shared with TRBD1. The CDR3 extends over 12 amino acids. Germline V gene sequence: CDR1 DFQATT, CDR2 SNEGSKA (reference sequence). J was trimmed by 5 bases and V by 6 bases; bases with no gene match: 4. CDR3 DNA sequence: TGCAGTGCAAAGACAGGGGGAACTGAAGCTTTCTTT. Protein: CSAKTGGTEAFF.

The chain has TRBV27 and TRBJ1-2; 7 nucleotides match TRBD1. The CDR3 has 15 residues. Germline CDR1 reads MNHEY; CDR2 reads SMNVEV (reference sequence). J gave up 4 bases and V 8 bases, and 13 bases lay outside the gene matches. CDR3 protein: CASGTGTDLGYGYTF. The CDR3 DNA reads as TGTGCCAGCGGGACCGGGACAGACCTCGGCTATGGCTACACCTTC.

The table lists this clonotype with a few counts. CDR3 sequence: CASSLGPRGATEAFF. DNA for the CDR3: TGCGCCAGCAGCTTGGGCCCTCGAGGAGCCACTGAAGCTTTCTTT. The gene calls are TRBV5-1 and TRBJ1-1; no definite D call. This CDR3 has 15 amino acids. CDR1 and CDR2 (germline): SGHRS, YFSETQ. V lost 0 bases, J lost 4 bases, and 13 bases lay in between.

The chain recombines TRBV2 with TRBJ1-4; the D is unclear. The germline V and J ends were trimmed by 0 bases and 7 bases, with 6 bases remaining between them. Germline CDR1 is SNHLY and CDR2 is FYNNEI. The CDR3 runs 13 residues. This CDR3 reads CASSEAHAEKLFF. In nucleotides, the CDR3 is TGTGCCAGCAGTGAAGCTCACGCTGAAAAACTGTTTTTT.

This chain connects TRBV3-1 to TRBJ2-2; 7 bases fit TRBD2. Per germline, CDR1 LGHDT and CDR2 YNNKEL (reference sequence). The CDR3 spans 15 residues. The ends lost 1 base at V and 8 bases at J; junction bases unmatched: 7. CDR3 protein: CASSQGLAGGGELFF. The CDR3 bases are TGTGCCAGCAGCCAAGGACTAGCCGGAGGGGGGGAGCTGTTTTTT.